Given below is one T cell receptor (beta chain) in context. The target antigen is unknown. Between the trimmed V and J ends, which lost 6 bases and 4 bases, there was a span of 12 bases. The CDR3 runs 13 residues. Germline CDR1 and CDR2: MNHNS and SASEGT. This sample is part of a study of cytomegalovirus exposure and HLA in healthy donors. Researchers ran the PCR with 60 Vbeta and 13 Jbeta primers. Original handling: Approximately 12 million of the 80 million or so unique TCR beta chains counted in a later analysis were shared. Sequenced by immunoSEQ multiplex PCR; TCRdb stores in-frame clones only, minus some. The V and J calls and the clone size are those of that table, but D and trimming were determined from the DNA. Among under 150,000 clones listed, roughly 70% were seen once. Study-wide points: As was reported, the classifier diagnosed cytomegalovirus status with high specificity and sensitivity. CMV serostatus alone was available as immune exposure information.

Sequencing used PBMCs. The chain has TRBV6-1 and TRBJ1-1, with D perhaps TRBD1 (6 bases). The clonotype comes from a woman aged 40 to 55 in good health and CMV-seropositive. Here the CDR3 DNA reads TGTGCCAGCAGGGCAGGGGCGGGCACTGAAGCTTTCTTT. Its translation: CASRAGAGTEAFF.